One and the same sample provided the 22 T cell receptor beta chains below, sequenced in a study of blood T cell repertoires in COVID-19. Measured with immunoSEQ multiplex PCR; TCRdb has only the in-frame clones, and not every one. The sample records some 220,000 clones, more than 75% being singletons. The sample consisted of peripheral blood. These receptors all come from a human donor in a cohort sampled during active COVID-19.

CDR3 DNA sequence: TGCGCCAGCAGCTTGGCCCAGGGTATGGGGCAGTACTTC. Translated: CASSLAQGMGQYF. The chain joins TRBV5-1 to TRBJ2-7; possible D gene TRBD1, 5 bases. This CDR3 comprises 13 residues. V was cut by 0 bases and J by 9 bases, with 13 bases left in between. In germline, CDR1 is SGHRS, CDR2 YFSETQ.

This clone was observed at least ten times. The chain couples TRBV3-1 (or the pseudogene TRBV3-2) to TRBJ1-2; the D is unclear. Germline V gene sequence: CDR1 LGHDT, CDR2 YNNKEL (reference sequence). The CDR3 sequence is 14 residues long. The V end lost 1 base, the J end lost 4 bases, and 10 bases lay between the germline ends. The chain's CDR3 is CASSQAPDIYGYTF. CDR3 bases: TGTGCCAGCAGCCAAGCCCCTGACATCTATGGCTACACCTTC.

The genes are TRBV27 and TRBJ2-1, with 9 bases identical to TRBD2. V dropped 4 bases and J dropped 2; count of bases not matched to a gene: 9. There are 17 residues in the CDR3. Germline CDR1 is MNHEY and CDR2 is SMNVEV (reference sequence). The chain's CDR3 is CASSYRGGRAAYNEQFF. CDR3 coding DNA: TGTGCCAGCAGTTACCGGGGCGGGAGGGCCGCCTACAATGAGCAGTTCTTC.

The chain links TRBV6-6 to TRBJ1-1; D uncertain. Trimming pared 7 bases from V and 1 base from J, leaving 16 bases between. Germline lookup yields CDR1 MNHNY and CDR2 SVGAGI (reference sequence). The CDR3 spans 15 residues. The CDR3 coding sequence is TGTGCCAGCAATCCTCCGAGGGAGAGGAACACTGAAGCTTTCTTT. This sequence encodes CASNPPRERNTEAFF.

V is TRBV11-2 and J is TRBJ1-1; maybe TRBD1 (6 bases). The V gene lost 6 bases and the J gene lost 4 bases, with 15 bases spanning the gap. The length of the CDR3 is 14 residues. CDR1 SGHAT and CDR2 FQNNGV come from the germline V gene. CDR3 in DNA: TGTGCCAGCAGAGGGGGAAACCTGGGCACTGAAGCTTTCTTT. It encodes CASRGGNLGTEAFF.

This sequence joins TRBV5-4 and TRBJ2-2; 12 nucleotides match TRBD1. The CDR3 covers 15 residues. V was clipped by 3 bases and J by 7 bases; unmatched bases: 4. Germline V CDR1 and CDR2: SGHNT, YYREEE (reference sequence). The CDR3 DNA follows: TGTGCCAGCAGCTCGGGACAGGGGGCGGACGGGGAGCTGTTTTTT. Translated: CASSSGQGADGELFF.

A few counts support this clone. The chain couples TRBV18 to TRBJ2-7; TRBD1 matches at 7 bases. CDR3 length: 12 residues. CDR1 KGHSH and CDR2 LQKENI come from the germline V gene. Trimming at V came to 4 bases and at J to 6 bases, leaving 3 bases not matched to a gene. This CDR3 reads CASSQTGIEQYF. CDR3 nucleotide sequence: TGTGCCAGCTCACAGACAGGGATCGAGCAGTACTTC. Drawing the rest from reference TRBV18 and TRBJ2-7, the complete variable domain is NAGVMQNPRHLVRRRGQEARLRCSPMKGHSHVYWYRQLPEEGLKFMVYLQKENIIDESGMPKERFSAEFPKEGPSILRIQQVVRGDSAAYFCASSQTGIEQYFGPGTRLTVT.

V gene TRBV6-5 combines with J gene TRBJ1-3; no clear D gene. Trimming left V 5 bases short and J 3 bases short, with 11 bases between. The CDR3 contains 14 residues. CDR1 is MNHEY and CDR2 is SVGAGI in the germline V gene. In nucleotides, the CDR3 is TGTGCCAGCAGTCCGCCGCCAGGTGGAAACACCATATATTTT. Its translation: CASSPPPGGNTIYF.

The chain is built from TRBV5-1 and TRBJ2-1, with 7 positions matching TRBD2. The germline V gene has CDR1 SGHRS and CDR2 YFSETQ. The CDR3 contains 15 residues. Trimming removed 0 bases from V and 5 bases from J; junction bases left unmatched: 5. The CDR3 protein is CASSLELAIDNEQFF. CDR3 coding DNA: TGCGCCAGCAGCTTGGAACTAGCGATAGACAATGAGCAGTTCTTC.

The chain joins TRBV9 to TRBJ1-5, with no clear D. Germline V gives CDR1 SGDLS, CDR2 YYNGEE. The CDR3 is made up of 14 amino acids. Trimming left V 0 bases short and J 0 bases short, with 4 bases between. CDR3 sequence reads: CASSVGSSNQPQHF. DNA for the CDR3: TGTGCCAGCAGCGTAGGCAGTAGCAATCAGCCCCAGCATTTT.

The V call is TRBV5-1, the J call TRBJ1-4; 8 nucleotides line up with TRBD1. This CDR3 spans 16 amino acids. Losses at the gene ends were 4 bases for V and 3 bases for J; bases not matched to a gene: 8. Looked up from germline, CDR1 is SGHRS and CDR2 is YFSETQ. CDR3: CASSPDRATANEKLFF. The DNA of the CDR3 is TGCGCCAGCAGCCCGGACAGGGCGACGGCTAATGAAAAACTGTTTTTT.

The chain links TRBV7-2 to TRBJ2-1, with D perhaps matching TRBD2 (5 bases). CDR1 SGHTA and CDR2 FQGNSA come from the germline V gene. The CDR3 loop spans 13 amino acids. Trimming left V 2 bases short and J 7 bases short, with 9 bases between. The CDR3 DNA sequence: TGTGCCAGCAGCTTACCTAGCAGTAATGAGCAGTTCTTC. This codes for CASSLPSSNEQFF.

J is TRBJ1-2 and V is TRBV19, with D possibly matching TRBD1 (5 bases). This CDR3 has 15 amino acids. V gave up 9 bases and J gave up 1 base, with 18 bases separating them. Germline V lookup: CDR1 LNHDA, CDR2 SQIVND (reference sequence). The CDR3 here is CARRLKRGYNYGYTF. The CDR3 nucleotides are TGTGCCAGACGCCTAAAAAGGGGTTATAACTATGGCTACACCTTC. The full variable domain, rest sourced from reference TRBV19 and TRBJ1-2, is DGGITQSPKYLFRKEGQNVTLSCEQNLNHDAMYWYRQDPGQGLRLIYYSQIVNDFQKGDIAEGYSVSREKKESFPLTVTSAQKNPTAFYLCARRLKRGYNYGYTFGSGTRLTVV.

Only one count was recorded for this clone. The chain carries TRBV10-3 and TRBJ2-6; the match to TRBD1 covers 9 bases. This CDR3 is built from 20 residues. Germline lookup yields CDR1 ENHRY and CDR2 SYGVKD. V lost 4 bases and J lost 0; bases outside the gene matches: 13. CDR3 in DNA: TGTGCCATCAGTGGACCGGGACAGGGCGCCACTTTCTCTGGGGCCAACGTCCTGACTTTC. This encodes CAISGPGQGATFSGANVLTF.

V and J are TRBV25-1 and TRBJ1-2, with 7 bases aligning to TRBD1. This CDR3 region has 13 residues. V was pared by 4 bases and J by 12 bases, with 11 bases of the junction left unmatched. Germline V lookup: CDR1 MGHDK, CDR2 SYGVNS. CDR3 sequence: CASSVTGVSGNTF. CDR3 DNA: TGTGCCAGCAGTGTTACAGGGGTCTCTGGAAACACCTTC.

The chain combines TRBV28 with TRBJ1-6, with TRBD1 identical over 9 bases. The CDR3 extends over 14 amino acids. V shed 8 bases, J shed 9 bases, and the junction held 8 bases outside the gene matches. The germline gives CDR1 MDHEN, CDR2 SYDVKM. Written as DNA, the CDR3 is TGTGCCAGCGCCGGACAGGGGCGCTTTTCACCCCTCCACTTT. It is translated as CASAGQGRFSPLHF.

This rearrangement joins TRBV15 to TRBJ2-3; tentative D call: TRBD2 (6 bases). The germline V and J ends were trimmed by 1 base and 6 bases, with 8 bases remaining between them. CDR3 length equals 13 residues. Germline assignment: CDR1 LNHNV and CDR2 YYDKDF (reference sequence). This chain's CDR3 is CATSRALADTQYF. The CDR3, as DNA: TGTGCCACCAGCAGAGCCCTAGCGGATACGCAGTATTTT.

The V and J genes are TRBV5-1 and TRBJ1-1; 9 nucleotides match TRBD1. The CDR3 extends over 13 amino acids. Unmatched junction bases numbered 6, after V lost 4 bases and J lost 8 bases. Germline lookup yields CDR1 SGHRS and CDR2 YFSETQ. The CDR3 region is CASSRHTGGEAFF. The CDR3 DNA follows: TGCGCCAGCAGCCGACATACAGGGGGCGAAGCTTTCTTT.

The chain is built from TRBV2 and TRBJ2-7; D possibly corresponds to TRBD2 (6 bases). CDR1 is SNHLY, CDR2 FYNNEI, per germline. The CDR3 runs to 14 residues. Trimming removed 6 bases from V and 4 bases from J, with 16 bases in between. CDR3 nucleotides: TGTGCCAGCAGGAGGAGACTAGTAGTATACGAGCAGTACTTC. The encoded protein is CASRRRLVVYEQYF. The full variable domain, completed using reference TRBV2 and TRBJ2-7, is EPEVTQTPSHQVTQMGQEVILRCVPISNHLYFYWYRQILGQKVEFLVSFYNNEISEKSEIFDDQFSVERPDGSNFTLKIRSTKLEDSAMYFCASRRRLVVYEQYFGPGTRLTVT.

A single count supports this clone. The CDR3 here is CASSIGRTGGGQPQHF. In DNA, the CDR3 is TGTGCCAGTAGTATAGGGCGGACAGGGGGCGGTCAGCCCCAGCATTTT. J is TRBJ1-5 and V is TRBV19; 11 nucleotides line up with TRBD1. The CDR3 is 16 residues long. With V trimmed by 1 base and J by 6 bases, 5 bases remained unmatched. The germline V gene encodes CDR1 LNHDA and CDR2 SQIVND (reference sequence).

The gene calls are TRBV24-1 and TRBJ2-1; tentatively, D is TRBD1 (6 bases). The CDR3 sequence is 15 residues long. Trimming removed 5 bases from V and 8 bases from J, with 18 bases in between. Germline CDR1 is KGHDR and CDR2 is SFDVKD. CDR3 nucleotide sequence: TGTGCCACCAGTGTCGATACAGGGAGCGCCGATGAGCAGTTCTTC. Its protein is CATSVDTGSADEQFF.

As for this clone: The junction and the germline gene differ at one end; a read error may be behind it. V is TRBV7-7 and J is TRBJ1-6; no firm D call. In germline, CDR1 is SSHAT, CDR2 FNYEAQ (reference sequence). The CDR3 sequence is 13 residues long. CDR3 sequence: CASSLVRNSPLHF. The DNA for the CDR3 is TGTGCTAGCAGCTTAGTCCGGAATTCACCCCTCCACTTT.